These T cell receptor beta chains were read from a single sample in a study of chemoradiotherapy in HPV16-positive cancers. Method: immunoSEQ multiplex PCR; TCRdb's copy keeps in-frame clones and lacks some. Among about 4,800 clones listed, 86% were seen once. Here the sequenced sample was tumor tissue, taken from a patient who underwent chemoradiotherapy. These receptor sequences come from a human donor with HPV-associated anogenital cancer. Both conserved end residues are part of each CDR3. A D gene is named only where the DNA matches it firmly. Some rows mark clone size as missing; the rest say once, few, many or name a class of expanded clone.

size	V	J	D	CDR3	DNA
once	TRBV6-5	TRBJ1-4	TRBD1	CASRGTGTTNEKLFF	TGTGCCAGCAGGGGGACAGGGACAACTAATGAAAAACTGTTTTTT
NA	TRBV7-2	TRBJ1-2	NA	CASSPTANYGYTF	TGTGCCAGCAGCCCTACAGCTAACTATGGCTACACCTTC
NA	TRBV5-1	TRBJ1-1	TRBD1	CASSEGTGLKAFF	TGCGCCAGCAGCGAAGGGACAGGGCTGAAAGCTTTCTTT
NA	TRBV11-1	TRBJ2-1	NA	CASSTGLYHNEQFF	TGTGCCAGCAGCACGGGACTTTACCACAATGAGCAGTTCTTC
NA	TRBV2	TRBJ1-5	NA	CASSGGGTRNQPQHF	TGTGCCAGCAGTGGGGGAGGGACAAGGAATCAGCCCCAGCATTTT
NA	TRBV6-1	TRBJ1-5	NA	CASRLYSNQPQHF	TGTGCCAGCAGGCTGTATAGCAATCAGCCCCAGCATTTT
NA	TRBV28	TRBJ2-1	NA	CASSSPGNEQFF	TGTGCCAGCAGTTCTCCCGGCAATGAGCAGTTCTTC
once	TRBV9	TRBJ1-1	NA	CASSVDGGGASSAFF	TGTGCCAGCAGCGTAGATGGGGGGGGCGCCTCCTCAGCTTTCTTT
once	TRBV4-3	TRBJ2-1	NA	CASSRKWVGDTEYNEQFF	TGCGCCAGCAGCCGCAAGTGGGTCGGGGACACGGAGTACAATGAGCAGTTCTTC
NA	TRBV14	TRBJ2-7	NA	CASSRHYEQYF	TGTGCCAGCAGCCGCCATTACGAGCAGTACTTC
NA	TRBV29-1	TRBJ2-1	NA	CSVGGSSRGGDEQFF	TGCAGCGTTGGTGGTAGTAGCAGGGGTGGGGATGAGCAGTTCTTC
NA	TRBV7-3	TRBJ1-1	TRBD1	CASGTGAGYEAFF	TGTGCCAGCGGGACAGGGGCAGGGTATGAAGCTTTCTTT
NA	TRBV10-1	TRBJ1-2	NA	CASTSPGLPNYGYTF	TGCGCCAGCACGTCCCCGGGCCTCCCTAACTATGGCTACACCTTC
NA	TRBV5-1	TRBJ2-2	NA	CASSITVTGELFF	TGCGCCAGCAGCATTACAGTCACCGGGGAGCTGTTTTTT
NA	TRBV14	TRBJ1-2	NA	CASSQVTPGPTPGGYTF	TGTGCCAGCAGCCAGGTCACCCCGGGTCCCACTCCTGGTGGCTACACCTTC
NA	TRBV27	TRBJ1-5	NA	CASSFVRLPLGTKLGNQPQHF	TGTGCCAGCAGTTTCGTACGCCTCCCGCTGGGGACAAAATTGGGGAATCAGCCCCAGCATTTT
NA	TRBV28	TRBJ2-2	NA	CASSSYGELFF	TGTGCCAGCAGTTCCTACGGGGAGCTGTTTTTT
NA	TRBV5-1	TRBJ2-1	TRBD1	CASSVGGQGFNEQFF	TGCGCCAGCAGCGTGGGCGGACAGGGGTTTAATGAGCAGTTCTTC
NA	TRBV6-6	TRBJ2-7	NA	CASRAGPNYEQYF	TGTGCCAGCAGGGCGGGGCCCAACTACGAGCAGTACTTC
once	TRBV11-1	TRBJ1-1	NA	CASSSLGILNTEAFF	TGTGCCAGCAGCTCGCTCGGAATCTTGAACACTGAAGCTTTCTTT
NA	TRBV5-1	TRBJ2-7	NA	CASSLTGRDEQYF	TGCGCCAGCAGCTTAACAGGCCGCGACGAGCAGTACTTC
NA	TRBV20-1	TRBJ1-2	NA	CSARLYGYTF	TGCAGTGCCCGACTTTATGGCTACACCTTC
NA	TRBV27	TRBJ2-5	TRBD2	CASSLLAGGPETQYF	TGTGCCAGCAGTTTACTAGCGGGGGGCCCCGAGACCCAGTACTTC
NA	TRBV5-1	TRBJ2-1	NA	CASSLAVERDEQFF	TGCGCCAGCAGCTTAGCGGTGGAACGGGATGAGCAGTTCTTC
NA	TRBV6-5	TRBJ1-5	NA	CASGRQGNQPQHF	TGTGCCAGCGGACGACAGGGCAATCAGCCCCAGCATTTT
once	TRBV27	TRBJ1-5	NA	CASGARSNQPQHF	TGTGCCAGCGGGGCAAGAAGCAATCAGCCCCAGCATTTT
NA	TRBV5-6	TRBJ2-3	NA	CASSPGPGTDTQYF	TGTGCCAGCAGCCCCGGACCGGGCACAGATACGCAGTATTTT
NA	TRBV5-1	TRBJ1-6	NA	CASSSQNPDMNSPLHF	TGCGCCAGCAGCTCGCAAAATCCGGACATGAATTCACCCCTCCACTTT
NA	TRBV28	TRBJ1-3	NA	CASRPSSGNTIYF	TGTGCCAGCAGGCCTAGTTCCGGAAACACCATATATTTT
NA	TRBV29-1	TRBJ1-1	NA	CSGLSFLNTEAFF	TGCAGCGGCCTCAGCTTCTTGAACACTGAAGCTTTCTTT
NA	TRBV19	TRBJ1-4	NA	CASSIGGLPNEKLFF	TGTGCCAGTAGTATCGGAGGGCTACCTAATGAAAAACTGTTTTTT
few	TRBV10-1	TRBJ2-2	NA	CASSEGGTGELFF	TGCGCCAGCAGTGAAGGGGGCACCGGGGAGCTGTTTTTT
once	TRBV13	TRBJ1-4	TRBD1	CASSKRTGWSEKLFF	TGTGCCAGCAGCAAACGGACAGGGTGGAGTGAAAAACTGTTTTTT
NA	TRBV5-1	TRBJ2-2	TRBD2	CASNYGTSGLTGELFF	TGCGCCAGCAACTACGGGACTAGCGGGCTGACCGGGGAGCTGTTTTTT
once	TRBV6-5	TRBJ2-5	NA	CASSRRDGSSETQYF	TGTGCCAGCAGTCGCAGGGACGGAAGTTCTGAGACCCAGTACTTC
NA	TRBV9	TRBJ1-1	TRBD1	CASSVAPDRPAFF	TGTGCCAGCAGCGTAGCCCCGGACAGGCCAGCTTTCTTT
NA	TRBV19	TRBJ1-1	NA	CASSPYSVLNTEAFF	TGTGCCAGTAGTCCTTACAGCGTTTTGAACACTGAAGCTTTCTTT
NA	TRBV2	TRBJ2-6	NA	CASSVGRGVGANVLTF	TGTGCCAGCAGTGTCGGTAGGGGGGTCGGGGCCAACGTCCTGACTTTC
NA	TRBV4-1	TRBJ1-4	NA	CASSQEGHSGANEKLFF	TGCGCCAGCAGCCAAGAGGGCCACTCCGGGGCTAATGAAAAACTGTTTTTT
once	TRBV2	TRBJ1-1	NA	CASSGVHREIEAFF	TGTGCCAGCAGTGGGGTACACAGGGAGATAGAAGCTTTCTTT
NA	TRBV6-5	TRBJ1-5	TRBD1	CASSQQGAINQPQHF	TGTGCCAGCAGCCAACAGGGGGCAATCAATCAGCCCCAGCATTTT
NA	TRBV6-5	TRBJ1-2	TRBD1	CASSYSRTGGGYGYTF	TGTGCCAGCAGTTACTCCCGGACAGGGGGGGGCTATGGCTACACCTTC
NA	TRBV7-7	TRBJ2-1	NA	CASSQTPYNEQFF	TGTGCTAGCAGCCAGACGCCCTACAATGAGCAGTTCTTC
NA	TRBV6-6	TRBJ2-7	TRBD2	CASSAGVYEQYF	TGTGCCAGCAGTGCGGGGGTCTACGAGCAGTACTTC
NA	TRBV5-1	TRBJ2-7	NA	CASSLRGGGDYEQYF	TGCGCCAGCAGCTTAAGAGGGGGAGGGGACTACGAGCAGTACTTC
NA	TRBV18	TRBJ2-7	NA	CASSLRGDGYEQYF	TGTGCCAGCTCCCTAAGGGGGGATGGCTACGAGCAGTACTTC
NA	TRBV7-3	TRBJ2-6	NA	CASSVTGLGANVLTF	TGTGCCAGCAGCGTAACAGGGCTCGGGGCCAACGTCCTGACTTTC
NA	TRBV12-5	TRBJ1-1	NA	CASGLRPGLGAFF	TGTGCTAGTGGTTTGCGCCCGGGACTTGGAGCTTTCTTT